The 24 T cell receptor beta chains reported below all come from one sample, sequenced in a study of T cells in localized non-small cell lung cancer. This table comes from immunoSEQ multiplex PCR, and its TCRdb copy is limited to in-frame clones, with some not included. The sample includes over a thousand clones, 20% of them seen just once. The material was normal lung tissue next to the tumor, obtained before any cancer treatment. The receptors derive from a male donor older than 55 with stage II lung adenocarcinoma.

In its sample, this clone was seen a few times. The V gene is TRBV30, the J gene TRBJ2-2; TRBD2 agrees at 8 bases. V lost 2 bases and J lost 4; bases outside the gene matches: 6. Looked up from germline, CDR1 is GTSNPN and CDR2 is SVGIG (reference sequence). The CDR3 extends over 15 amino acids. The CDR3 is CAWSLGTRRTGELFF. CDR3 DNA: TGTGCCTGGAGTCTCGGGACTAGACGCACCGGGGAGCTGTTTTTT.

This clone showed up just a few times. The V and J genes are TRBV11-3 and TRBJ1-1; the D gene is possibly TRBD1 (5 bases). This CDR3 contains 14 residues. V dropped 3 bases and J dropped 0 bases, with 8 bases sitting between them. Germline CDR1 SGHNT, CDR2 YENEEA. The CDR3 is CASSLMTVNTEAFF. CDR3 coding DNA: TGTGCCAGCAGCTTGATGACAGTGAACACTGAAGCTTTCTTT.

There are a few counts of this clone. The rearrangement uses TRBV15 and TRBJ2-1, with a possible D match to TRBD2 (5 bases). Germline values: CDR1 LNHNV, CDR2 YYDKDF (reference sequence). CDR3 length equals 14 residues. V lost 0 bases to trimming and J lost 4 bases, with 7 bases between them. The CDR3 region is CATSREGLYNEQFF. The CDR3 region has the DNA TGTGCCACCAGCAGAGAAGGACTGTACAATGAGCAGTTCTTC.

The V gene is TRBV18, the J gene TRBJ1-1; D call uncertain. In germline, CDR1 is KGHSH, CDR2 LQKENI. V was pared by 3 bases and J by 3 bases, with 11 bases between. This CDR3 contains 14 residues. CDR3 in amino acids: CASSPFDQDTEAFF. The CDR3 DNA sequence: TGTGCCAGCTCACCTTTCGATCAGGACACTGAAGCTTTCTTT.

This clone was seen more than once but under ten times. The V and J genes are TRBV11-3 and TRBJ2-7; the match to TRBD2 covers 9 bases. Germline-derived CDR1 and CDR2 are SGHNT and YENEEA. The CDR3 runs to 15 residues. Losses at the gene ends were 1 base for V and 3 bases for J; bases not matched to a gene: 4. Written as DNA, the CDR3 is TGTGCCAGCAGCTTAGTTGCGGGAGGGGTCTACGAGCAGTACTTC. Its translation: CASSLVAGGVYEQYF. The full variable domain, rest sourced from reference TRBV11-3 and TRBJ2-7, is EAGVVQSPRYKIIEKKQPVAFWCNPISGHNTLYWYLQNLGQGPELLIRYENEEAVDDSQLPKDRFSAERLKGVDSTLKIQPAELGDSAVYLCASSLVAGGVYEQYFGPGTRLTVT.

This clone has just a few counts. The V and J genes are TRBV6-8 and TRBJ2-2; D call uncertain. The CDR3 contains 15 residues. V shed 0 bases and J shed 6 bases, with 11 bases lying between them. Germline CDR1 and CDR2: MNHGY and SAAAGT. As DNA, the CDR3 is TGTGCCAGCAGTTACTCGAATTCTTTTTCCGGGGAGCTGTTTTTT. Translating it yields CASSYSNSFSGELFF.

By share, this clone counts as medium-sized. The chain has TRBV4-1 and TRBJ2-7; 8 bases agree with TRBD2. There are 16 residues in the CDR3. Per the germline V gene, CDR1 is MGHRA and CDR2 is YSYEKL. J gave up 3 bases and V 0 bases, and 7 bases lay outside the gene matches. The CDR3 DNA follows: TGCGCCAGCAGCCAAGATTTACGGGGGGGGAACTACGAGCAGTACTTC. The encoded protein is CASSQDLRGGNYEQYF.

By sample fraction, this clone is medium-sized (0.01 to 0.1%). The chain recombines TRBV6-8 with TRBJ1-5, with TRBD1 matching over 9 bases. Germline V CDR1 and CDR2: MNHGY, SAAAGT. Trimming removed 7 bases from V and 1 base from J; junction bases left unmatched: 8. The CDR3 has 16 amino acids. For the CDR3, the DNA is TGTGCCAGCAACGGACAGGGGCGCGGGAGCAATCAGCCCCAGCATTTT. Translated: CASNGQGRGSNQPQHF.

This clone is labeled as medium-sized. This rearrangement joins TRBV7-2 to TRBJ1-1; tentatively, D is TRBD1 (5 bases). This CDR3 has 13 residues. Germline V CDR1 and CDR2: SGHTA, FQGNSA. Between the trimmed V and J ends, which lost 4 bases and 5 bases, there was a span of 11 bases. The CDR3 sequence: CASSSTGPTEAFF. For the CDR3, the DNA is TGTGCCAGCAGCTCCACGGGGCCAACTGAAGCTTTCTTT. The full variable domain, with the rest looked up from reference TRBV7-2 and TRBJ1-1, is GAGVSQSPSNKVTEKGKDVELRCDPISGHTALYWYRQSLGQGLEFLIYFQGNSAPDKSGLPSDRFSAERTGGSVSTLTIQRTQQEDSAVYLCASSSTGPTEAFFGQGTRLTVV.

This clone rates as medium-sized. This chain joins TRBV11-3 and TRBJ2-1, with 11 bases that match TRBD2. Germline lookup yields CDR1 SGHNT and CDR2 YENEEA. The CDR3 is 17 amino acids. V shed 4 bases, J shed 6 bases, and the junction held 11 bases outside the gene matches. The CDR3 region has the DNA TGTGCCAGCAGCTCCTCCATTAGCGGGGGGGCCCCCAATGAGCAGTTCTTC. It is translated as CASSSSISGGAPNEQFF.

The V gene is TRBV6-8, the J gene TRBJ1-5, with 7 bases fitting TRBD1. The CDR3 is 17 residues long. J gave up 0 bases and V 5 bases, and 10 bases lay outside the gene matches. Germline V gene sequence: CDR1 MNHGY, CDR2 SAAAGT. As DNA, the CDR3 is TGTGCCAGCAGTGATAGGGGACAGTGGGATAGCAATCAGCCCCAGCATTTT. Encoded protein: CASSDRGQWDSNQPQHF.

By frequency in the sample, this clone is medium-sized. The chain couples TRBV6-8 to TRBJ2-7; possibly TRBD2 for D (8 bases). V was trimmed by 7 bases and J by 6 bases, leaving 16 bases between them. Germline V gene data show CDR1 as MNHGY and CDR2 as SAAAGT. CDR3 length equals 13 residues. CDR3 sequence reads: CASKSREGAEQYF. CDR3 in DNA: TGTGCCAGCAAATCCCGGGAGGGGGCCGAGCAGTACTTC.

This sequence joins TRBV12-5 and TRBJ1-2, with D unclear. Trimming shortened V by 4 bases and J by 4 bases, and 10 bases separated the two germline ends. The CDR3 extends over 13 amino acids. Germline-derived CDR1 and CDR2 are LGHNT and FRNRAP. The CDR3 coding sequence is TGTGCTAGTGGTTACGATGGCGGCTATGGCTACACCTTC. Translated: CASGYDGGYGYTF.

DNA for the CDR3: TGTGCCAACGGACAGGAACAAGAGACTACGCAGTATTTT. Its protein product is CANGQEQETTQYF. The chain combines TRBV6-8 with TRBJ2-3, with 7 bases aligning to TRBD1. The CDR3 extends over 13 amino acids. Germline V CDR1 and CDR2: MNHGY, SAAAGT. V shed 10 bases, J shed 8 bases, and the junction held 12 bases outside the gene matches.

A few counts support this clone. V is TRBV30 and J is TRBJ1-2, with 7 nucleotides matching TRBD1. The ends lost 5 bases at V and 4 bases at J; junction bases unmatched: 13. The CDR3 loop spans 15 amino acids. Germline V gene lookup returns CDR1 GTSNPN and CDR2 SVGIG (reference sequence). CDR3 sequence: CAWRNLGQLSYGYTF. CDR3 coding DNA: TGTGCCTGGCGGAACCTGGGACAGCTTTCCTATGGCTACACCTTC. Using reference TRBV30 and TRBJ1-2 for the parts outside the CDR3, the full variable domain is SQTIHQWPATLVQPVGSPLSLECTVEGTSNPNLYWYRQAAGRGLQLLFYSVGIGQISSEVPQNLSASRPQDRQFILSSKKLLLSDSGFYLCAWRNLGQLSYGYTFGSGTRLTVV.

CDR3 loop: CASSGRQGSGANVLTF. In DNA, the CDR3 is TGTGCCAGCAGCGGGAGACAGGGCTCCGGGGCCAACGTCCTGACTTTC. The rearrangement uses TRBV11-3 and TRBJ2-6; TRBD1 agrees at 7 bases. This CDR3 is 16 amino acids long. Germline V lookup: CDR1 SGHNT, CDR2 YENEEA. V lost 5 bases, J lost 4 bases, and 8 bases stayed unmatched.

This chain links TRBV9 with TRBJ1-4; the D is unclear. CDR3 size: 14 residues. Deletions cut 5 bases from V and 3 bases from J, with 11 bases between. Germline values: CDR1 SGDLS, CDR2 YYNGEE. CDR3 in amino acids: CASSVENSNEKLFF. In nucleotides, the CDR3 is TGTGCCAGCAGTGTTGAAAATTCTAATGAAAAACTGTTTTTT.

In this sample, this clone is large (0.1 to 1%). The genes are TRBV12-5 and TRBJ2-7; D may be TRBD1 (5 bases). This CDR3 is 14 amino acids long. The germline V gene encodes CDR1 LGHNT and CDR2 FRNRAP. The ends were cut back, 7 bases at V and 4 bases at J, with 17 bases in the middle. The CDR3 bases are TGTGCTAGTGCCGTAGACAGCCCCAGTTACGAGCAGTACTTC. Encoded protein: CASAVDSPSYEQYF.

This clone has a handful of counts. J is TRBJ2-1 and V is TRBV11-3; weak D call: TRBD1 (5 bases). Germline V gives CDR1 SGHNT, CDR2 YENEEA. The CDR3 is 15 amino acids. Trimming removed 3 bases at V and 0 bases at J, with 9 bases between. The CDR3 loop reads CASSFRQSSYNEQFF. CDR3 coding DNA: TGTGCCAGCAGCTTTAGACAGTCCTCCTACAATGAGCAGTTCTTC.

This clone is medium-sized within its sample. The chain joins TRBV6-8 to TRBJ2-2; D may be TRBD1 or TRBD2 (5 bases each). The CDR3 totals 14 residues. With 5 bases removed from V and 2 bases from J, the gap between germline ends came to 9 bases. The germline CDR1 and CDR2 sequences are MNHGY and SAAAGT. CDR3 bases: TGTGCCAGCAGTGAGGGACCAAACACCGGGGAGCTGTTTTTT. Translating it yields CASSEGPNTGELFF.

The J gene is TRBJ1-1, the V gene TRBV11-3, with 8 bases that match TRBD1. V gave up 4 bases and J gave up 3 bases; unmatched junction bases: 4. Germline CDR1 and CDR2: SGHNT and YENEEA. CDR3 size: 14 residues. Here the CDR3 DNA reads TGTGCCAGCAGCTCGACAGGGGCGGACACTGAAGCTTTCTTT. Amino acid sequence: CASSSTGADTEAFF. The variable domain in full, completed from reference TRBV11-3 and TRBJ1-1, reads EAGVVQSPRYKIIEKKQPVAFWCNPISGHNTLYWYLQNLGQGPELLIRYENEEAVDDSQLPKDRFSAERLKGVDSTLKIQPAELGDSAVYLCASSSTGADTEAFFGQGTRLTVV.

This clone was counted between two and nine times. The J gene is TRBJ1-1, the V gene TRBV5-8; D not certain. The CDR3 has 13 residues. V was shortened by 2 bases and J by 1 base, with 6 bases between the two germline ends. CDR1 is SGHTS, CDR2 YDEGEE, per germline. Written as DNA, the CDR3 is TGTGCCAGCAGCTTTCAGAGGAACACTGAAGCTTTCTTT. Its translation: CASSFQRNTEAFF.

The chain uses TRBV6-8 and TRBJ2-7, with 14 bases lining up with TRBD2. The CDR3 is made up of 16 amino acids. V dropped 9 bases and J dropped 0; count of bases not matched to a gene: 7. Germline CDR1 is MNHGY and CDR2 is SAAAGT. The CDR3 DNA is TGTGCCAGTCAAGGACTAGCGGGAGGCATCTCCTACGAGCAGTACTTC. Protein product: CASQGLAGGISYEQYF.

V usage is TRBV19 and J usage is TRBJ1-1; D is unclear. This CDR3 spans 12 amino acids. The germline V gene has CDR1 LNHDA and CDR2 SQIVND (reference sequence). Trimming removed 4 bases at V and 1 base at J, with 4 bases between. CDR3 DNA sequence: TGTGCCAGTAGTAAGTCGAACACTGAAGCTTTCTTT. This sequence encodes CASSKSNTEAFF.